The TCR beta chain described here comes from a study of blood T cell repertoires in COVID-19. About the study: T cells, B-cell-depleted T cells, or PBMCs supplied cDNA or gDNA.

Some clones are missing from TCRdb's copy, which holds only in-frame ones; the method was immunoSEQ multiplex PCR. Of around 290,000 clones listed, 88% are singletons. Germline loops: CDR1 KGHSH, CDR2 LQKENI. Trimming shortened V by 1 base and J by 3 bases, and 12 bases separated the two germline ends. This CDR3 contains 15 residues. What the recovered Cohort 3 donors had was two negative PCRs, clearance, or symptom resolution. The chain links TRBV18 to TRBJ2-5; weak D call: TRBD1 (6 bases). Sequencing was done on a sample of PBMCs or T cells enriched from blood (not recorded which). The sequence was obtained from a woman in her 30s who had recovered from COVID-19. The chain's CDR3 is CASSPLGQYKETQYF. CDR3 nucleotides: TGTGCCAGCTCACCACTAGGACAGTATAAAGAGACCCAGTACTTC.